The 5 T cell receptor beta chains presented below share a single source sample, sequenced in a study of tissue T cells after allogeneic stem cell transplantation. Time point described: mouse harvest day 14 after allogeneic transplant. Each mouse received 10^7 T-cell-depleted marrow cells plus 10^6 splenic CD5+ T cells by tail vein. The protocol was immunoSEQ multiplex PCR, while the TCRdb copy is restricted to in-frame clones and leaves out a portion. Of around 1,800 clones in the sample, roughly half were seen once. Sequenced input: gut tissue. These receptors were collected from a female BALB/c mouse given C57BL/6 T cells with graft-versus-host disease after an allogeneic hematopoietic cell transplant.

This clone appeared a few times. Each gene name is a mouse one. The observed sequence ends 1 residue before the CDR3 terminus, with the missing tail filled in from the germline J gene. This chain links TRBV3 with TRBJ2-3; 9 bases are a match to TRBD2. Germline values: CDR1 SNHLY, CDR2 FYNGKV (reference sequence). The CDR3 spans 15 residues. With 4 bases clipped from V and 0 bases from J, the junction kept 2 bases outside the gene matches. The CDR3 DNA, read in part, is TGTGCCAGCAGCTCGGGACTGGGTAGTGCAGAAACGCTGTAT. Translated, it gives CASSSGLGSAETLY. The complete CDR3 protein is CASSSGLGSAETLYF.

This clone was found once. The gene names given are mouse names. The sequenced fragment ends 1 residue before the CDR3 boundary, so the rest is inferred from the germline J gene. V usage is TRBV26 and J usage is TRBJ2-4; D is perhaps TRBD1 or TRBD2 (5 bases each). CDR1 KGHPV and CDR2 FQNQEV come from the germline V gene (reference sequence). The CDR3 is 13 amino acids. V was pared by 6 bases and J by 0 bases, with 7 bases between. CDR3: CASSRDSQNTLYF. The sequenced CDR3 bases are TGTGCCAGCAGCCGGGACAGTCAAAACACCTTGTAC.

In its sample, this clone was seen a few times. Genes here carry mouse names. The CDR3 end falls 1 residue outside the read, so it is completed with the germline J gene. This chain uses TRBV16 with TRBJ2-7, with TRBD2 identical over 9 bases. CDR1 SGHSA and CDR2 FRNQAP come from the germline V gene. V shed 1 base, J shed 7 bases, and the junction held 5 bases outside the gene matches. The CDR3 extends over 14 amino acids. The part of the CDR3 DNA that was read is TGTGCAAGCAGCTTAGTTGGGGGGGCAGGGGAACAGTAC. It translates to CASSLVGGAGEQY. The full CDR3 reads CASSLVGGAGEQYF.

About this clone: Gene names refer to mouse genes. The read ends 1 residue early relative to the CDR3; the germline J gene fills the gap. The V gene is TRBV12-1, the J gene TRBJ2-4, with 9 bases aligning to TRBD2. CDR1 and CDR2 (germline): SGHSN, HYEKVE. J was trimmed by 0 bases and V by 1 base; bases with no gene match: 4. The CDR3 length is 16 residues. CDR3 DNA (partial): TGTGCCAGCTCTCTGACTGGGGGTGCTAGTCAAAACACCTTGTAC. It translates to CASSLTGGASQNTLY. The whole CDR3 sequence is CASSLTGGASQNTLYF.

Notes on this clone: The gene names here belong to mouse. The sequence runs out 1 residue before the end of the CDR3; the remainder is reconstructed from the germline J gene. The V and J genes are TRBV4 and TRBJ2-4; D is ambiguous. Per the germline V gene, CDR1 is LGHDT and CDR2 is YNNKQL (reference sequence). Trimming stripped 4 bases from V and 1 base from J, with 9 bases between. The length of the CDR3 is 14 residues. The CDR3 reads CASSWRDGQNTLYF. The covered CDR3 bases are TGTGCCAGCAGCTGGAGAGATGGTCAAAACACCTTGTAC.